This TCR beta chain appears in the sequencing data of a study of tumor and adjacent non-tumor tissue in lung cancer. The wider study: The cohort had under 15 adenocarcinoma, 2 squamous cell and 1 small cell patients. Study outcomes and limitations: In normal lung, the top 100 clones were significantly more dominant than in tumor. Higher tumor TCR diversity was associated with shorter survival.

TCRbeta libraries were built with three rounds of nested PCR, modified from ARM-PCR. From the multiplex PCR reads, TCRdb called clonotypes with MiXCR, one entry per CDR3 protein. The sample records about 60,000 distinct CDR3 sequences, about 63% being singletons. This clonotype was recorded once. Its antigen is undetermined. The junction departs from the called germline gene at one end, perhaps through a read error. The template was RNA from unsorted bulk tissue. More than 3 cm separated this lung sample from the edge of the tumor. The germline V gene encodes CDR1 SGHAT and CDR2 FQNNGV. This CDR3 contains 16 residues.

The chain employs TRBV11-2 and TRBJ2-5, with unresolved D. Material: distant non-tumor lung tissue. The clonotype was recovered from a man between 65 and 79 years old with non-small cell lung cancer. CDR3 DNA sequence: TGTGCCAGCAGCTTTCACCGGATAGGGTTCCAAGAGACGCAGTACTTC. Translating it yields CASSFHRIGFQETQYF.